A selection of T cell receptor beta chains follows, all from one sample in a study of blood T cell repertoires in COVID-19. Measured with immunoSEQ multiplex PCR; TCRdb has only the in-frame clones, and not every one. The table has about 390,000 clones, roughly 86% seen once; the top ten hold about 2.3%. The sequencing input was peripheral blood. The receptors here all came from a woman aged 55-70 years with COVID-19, enrolled during active disease. The CDR3 runs from the conserved cysteine through the conserved F or W. D genes are given only for firm matches. Rows give clone size only sometimes, using once, few, many, or a class for an expanded clone.

J | V | size | D | DNA | CDR3
TRBJ1-2 | TRBV10-3 | - | TRBD1 | TGTGCCATCGCTGTGGGACAGGGCCGCTATGGCTACACCTTC | CAIAVGQGRYGYTF
TRBJ1-2 | TRBV12-5 | - | TRBD1 | TGTGCTAGTGGCCCTCCGACAGGGCGAGGCTATGGCTACACCTTC | CASGPPTGRGYGYTF
TRBJ2-6 | TRBV2 | - | - | TGTGCCAGCAGCTTGGAGGGTGCTGGGGCCAACGTCCTGACTTTC | CASSLEGAGANVLTF
TRBJ2-3 | TRBV7-3 | - | - | TGTGCCAGCAGCCCATCATCGGGGAGCACAGATACGCAGTATTTT | CASSPSSGSTDTQYF
TRBJ2-1 | TRBV20-1 | - | TRBD2 | TGCAGTGCTAGTTCGACTAGCGGGGGCTTTTCCTACAATGAGCAGTTCTTC | CSASSTSGGFSYNEQFF
TRBJ2-3 | TRBV6-6 | - | - | TGTGCCAGCAGTTACAGGGGCGGGGCAGGCACAGATACGCAGTATTTT | CASSYRGGAGTDTQYF
TRBJ1-1 | TRBV28 | - | - | TGTGCCAGCAGTCCGGCCGGGCGGGGAGCTTTCTTT | CASSPAGRGAFF
TRBJ1-2 | TRBV6-5 | few | - | TGTGCCAGCAGTTACGCAGGGAACTATGGCTACACCTTC | CASSYAGNYGYTF
TRBJ1-1 | TRBV7-8 | - | - | TGTGCCTCGGCGGGGACTGAAGCTTTCTTT | CASAGTEAFF
TRBJ2-2 | TRBV29-1 | - | - | TGCAGCGTTGAAGATATGAGGGGGACCGGGGAGCTGTTTTTT | CSVEDMRGTGELFF
TRBJ1-5 | TRBV5-3 | - | TRBD1 | TGTGCCAGAAGCGACCGGACAGGGAGTAGCAATCAGCCCCAGCATTTT | CARSDRTGSSNQPQHF
TRBJ2-7 | TRBV3-1/TRBV3-2 | - | TRBD1 | TGTGCCAGCAGCCAACCCGGGACAGGTCCCTACGAGCAGTACTTC | CASSQPGTGPYEQYF
TRBJ2-1 | TRBV11-3 | - | - | TGTGCCAGCAGCTTACTATCCAACGGCAATGAGCAGTTCTTC | CASSLLSNGNEQFF
TRBJ2-2 | TRBV24-1 | - | - | TGTGCCGCGGCAAAAGCTAACACCGGGGAGCTGTTTTTT | CAAAKANTGELFF
TRBJ2-2 | TRBV9 | - | TRBD2 | TGTGCCAGCAGCGGGGTCCCGGGGGGCACCGGGGAGCTGTTTTTT | CASSGVPGGTGELFF
TRBJ2-3 | TRBV7-3 | - | TRBD2 | TGTGCCAGCAGCCGGGGACTAGCGGGGGACCCTCCCCTTATAGATACGCAGTATTTT | CASSRGLAGDPPLIDTQYF
TRBJ2-7 | TRBV11-3 | - | TRBD1 | TGTGCCAGCAGCCAAGGGGGCTGGGGGGAGCAGTACTTC | CASSQGGWGEQYF
TRBJ2-2 | TRBV7-7 | - | TRBD1 | TGTGCCAGCACCAAACTTACCAGGGGGCGGCCCGTGGGCACCGGGGAGCTGTTTTTT | CASTKLTRGRPVGTGELFF
TRBJ2-2 | TRBV7-3 | - | TRBD1 | TGTGCCAGCAGCAGGCGACAGGGGGCGGGGACCGGGGAGCTGTTTTTT | CASSRRQGAGTGELFF
TRBJ1-4 | TRBV11-2 | - | - | TGTGCCAGCAGCTTACCGGGGGAAAAACTGTTTTTT | CASSLPGEKLFF
TRBJ1-5 | TRBV7-8 | few | - | TGTGCCAGCAGCTTACCGGCAGGGCGCAATCAGCCCCAGCATTTT | CASSLPAGRNQPQHF
TRBJ1-1 | TRBV19 | - | TRBD1 | TGTGCCAGTAGTATACTCCCCAGGGGGGCCACTGAAGCTTTCTTT | CASSILPRGATEAFF
TRBJ2-1 | TRBV7-2 | - | TRBD2 | TGTGCCAGCAGCCGTTTAGCGGGGGGACTCAATGAGCAGTTCTTC | CASSRLAGGLNEQFF
TRBJ1-2 | TRBV28 | - | - | TGTGCCAGCAGTTTGATAGGCTTGGCAGGGTGGGGCTACACCTTC | CASSLIGLAGWGYTF
TRBJ1-6 | TRBV2 | - | - | TGTGCCAGCAGTGAATGGCAGGGTTTCTTTTCACCCCTCCACTTT | CASSEWQGFFSPLHF
TRBJ2-3 | TRBV6-2/TRBV6-3 | - | - | TGTGCCAGCAGCCAAGGACAGCCTAACACAGATACGCAGTATTTT | CASSQGQPNTDTQYF
TRBJ1-3 | TRBV11-2 | many | - | TGTGCCAGCACCCCCCTGAGCGGGGTGAGCGGAAACACCATATATTTT | CASTPLSGVSGNTIYF
TRBJ2-1 | TRBV18 | - | TRBD2 | TGTGCCAGCTCACCAAGGCCTAGCGGGGGGACGAGCTCCTACAATGAGCAGTTCTTC | CASSPRPSGGTSSYNEQFF
TRBJ2-6 | TRBV9 | once | - | TGTGCCAGCAGCTTCGGGGTCGGCGGCTCTGGGGCCAACGTCCTGACTTTC | CASSFGVGGSGANVLTF
TRBJ1-1 | TRBV6-5 | - | - | TGTGCCAGCAGTTACTCGTCAGGGTTGGGTCGGACTGAAGCTTTCTTT | CASSYSSGLGRTEAFF
TRBJ2-5 | TRBV4-2 | once | TRBD2 | TGTGCCAGCAGCCAAGACCCCATAGCGGGGGGGCGCCAAGAGACCCAGTACTTC | CASSQDPIAGGRQETQYF
TRBJ1-5 | TRBV7-9 | - | - | TGTGCCAGCAGCGTACACCACCTCGGTAGCGGGCAGCCCCAGCATTTT | CASSVHHLGSGQPQHF
TRBJ2-2 | TRBV4-1 | - | - | TGCGCCAGCAGCCAAGAGCCTCCAGGGCACGGAACCGGGGAGCTGTTTTTT | CASSQEPPGHGTGELFF
TRBJ1-1 | TRBV5-1 | - | TRBD1 | TGCGCCAGCAGCTCAGGACAGGCGAACACTGAAGCTTTCTTT | CASSSGQANTEAFF
TRBJ1-1 | TRBV19 | - | - | TGTGCCAGTAGGGAAGGGGGGGCGAAAACTGAAGCTTTCTTT | CASREGGAKTEAFF
TRBJ1-2 | TRBV5-4 | - | - | TGTGCCAGCAGCTTAACGGGACACCTTAATAACTATGGCTACACCTTC | CASSLTGHLNNYGYTF
TRBJ1-4 | TRBV5-1 | - | - | TGCGCCAGCAGCTTGGTGGCAGGGAAGGGGGCTAATGAAAAACTGTTTTTT | CASSLVAGKGANEKLFF
TRBJ2-2 | TRBV18 | - | - | TGTGCCAGCTCAGCGTCGTTGAATCCGAACACCGGGGAGCTGTTTTTT | CASSASLNPNTGELFF
TRBJ1-6 | TRBV6-5 | - | TRBD1 | TGTGCCAGCAGATATAGACAGGGGGCGGGTTCACCCCTCCACTTT | CASRYRQGAGSPLHF
TRBJ2-2 | TRBV25-1 | - | TRBD1 | TGTGCCAGCAGTGACCCAGCTGGACAGGGGAGCACCGGGGAGCTGTTTTTT | CASSDPAGQGSTGELFF
TRBJ1-6 | TRBV5-1 | - | TRBD1 | TGCGCCAGCAGCACGGGACAGGGCCTCCACTATGGGAATTCACCCCTCCACTTT | CASSTGQGLHYGNSPLHF
TRBJ1-2 | TRBV7-8 | - | TRBD1 | TGTGCCAGCAGCTTAACCATGCAGGGGGCTACTGGCTACACCTTC | CASSLTMQGATGYTF
TRBJ2-1 | TRBV7-3 | once | TRBD2 | TGTGCCAGCAGCTTAATAGCGGGCTCCTACAATGAGCAGTTCTTC | CASSLIAGSYNEQFF
TRBJ1-4 | TRBV2 | - | - | TGTGCCAGCAGACACAGAGAAACTAATGAAAAACTGTTTTTT | CASRHRETNEKLFF
TRBJ1-4 | TRBV19 | few | - | TGTGCCAGTAGTATGATCGGCGGGGATGAAAAACTGTTTTTT | CASSMIGGDEKLFF